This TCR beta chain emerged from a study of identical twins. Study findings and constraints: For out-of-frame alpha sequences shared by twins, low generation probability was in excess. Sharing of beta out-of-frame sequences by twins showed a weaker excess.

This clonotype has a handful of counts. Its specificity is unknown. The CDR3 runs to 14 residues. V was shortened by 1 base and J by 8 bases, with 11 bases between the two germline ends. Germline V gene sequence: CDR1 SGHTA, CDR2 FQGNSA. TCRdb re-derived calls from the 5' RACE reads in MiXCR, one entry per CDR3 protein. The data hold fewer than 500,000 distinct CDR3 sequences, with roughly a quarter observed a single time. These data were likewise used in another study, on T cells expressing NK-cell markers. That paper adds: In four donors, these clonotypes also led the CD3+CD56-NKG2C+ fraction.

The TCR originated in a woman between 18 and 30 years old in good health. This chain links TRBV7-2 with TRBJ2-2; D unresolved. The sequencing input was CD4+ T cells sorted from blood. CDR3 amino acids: CASSLVWVDGELFF. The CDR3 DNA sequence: TGTGCCAGCAGCTTAGTTTGGGTTGATGGGGAGCTGTTTTTT.